The 29 T cell receptor beta chains below all came from one sample that was sequenced in a study of T cells after yellow fever vaccination. In TCRdb, the 5' RACE reads were re-called with MiXCR into one record per CDR3 protein. The repertoire has a few hundred thousand distinct CDR3 sequences, roughly 6.8% of them found once; the top ten carry 18%. Sequenced material: PBMCs, taken more than 35 days after the first yellow fever vaccination. These receptors all stem from a man in his late teens or twenties who received the YFV17D yellow fever vaccine.

This clonotype has more than one count but fewer than ten. This chain joins TRBV5-1 and TRBJ2-2; TRBD1 is a possible D gene (6 bases). The CDR3 sequence is 15 residues long. Germline V gives CDR1 SGHRS, CDR2 YFSETQ. Deletions cut 7 bases from V and 4 bases from J, with 17 bases between. The CDR3 nucleotides read TGCGCCAGCGGCCCAGGGGCAGGGTTCACCGGGGAGCTGTTTTTT. Translation: CASGPGAGFTGELFF.

The chain couples TRBV6-1 to TRBJ2-7; the D gene is possibly TRBD1 (5 bases). Germline CDR1 and CDR2: MNHNS and SASEGT. The CDR3 contains 13 residues. Trimming took 2 bases from V and 4 from J, leaving 9 bases between them. This CDR3 is CASSEQGSYEQYV. CDR3 nucleotide sequence: TGTGCCAGCAGTGAACAGGGCAGTTACGAGCAGTACGTC.

The chain has TRBV7-6 and TRBJ2-3; no definite D call. CDR1 and CDR2 (germline): SGHVS, FNYEAQ. CDR3 length equals 14 residues. V dropped 4 bases and J dropped 3 bases, with 11 bases sitting between them. The CDR3 region is CASSSRLVTDTQYF. The CDR3 coding sequence is TGTGCCAGCAGCTCCCGGCTGGTGACAGATACGCAGTATTTT.

This clonotype was counted at least ten times. The rearrangement joins TRBV20-1 to TRBJ2-2; D uncertain. CDR1 DFQATT and CDR2 SNEGSKA come from the germline V gene (reference sequence). The CDR3 is 11 amino acids. Trimming left V 3 bases short and J 7 bases short, with 6 bases between. CDR3 sequence (DNA): TGCAGTGCTAGTAAAGGCGGGGAGCTGTTTTTT. This translates into CSASKGGELFF.

This clonotype was observed a handful of times. The chain uses TRBV10-1 and TRBJ1-5; D unresolved. V lost 0 bases and J 7 bases, leaving 7 bases between the germline ends. This CDR3 has 13 residues. CDR1 WNHNN and CDR2 SYGVQD come from the germline V gene (reference sequence). CDR3 loop: CASSESFGQPQHF. For the CDR3, the DNA is TGCGCCAGCAGTGAGTCCTTCGGACAGCCCCAGCATTTT.

There are many counts of this clonotype. The chain joins TRBV19 to TRBJ1-4; D remains ambiguous. V was cut by 4 bases and J by 7 bases, with 7 bases left in between. CDR1 and CDR2 from the germline V gene are LNHDA and SQIVND (reference sequence). The CDR3 has 12 residues. CDR3 amino acids: CASSTRGEKLFF. Here the CDR3 DNA reads TGTGCCAGTAGTACGAGAGGTGAAAAACTGTTTTTT.

This clonotype was counted a few times. In nucleotides, the CDR3 is TGTGCCAGCCTTTTAGCGGGGGGTGCCGGGGAGCTGTTTTTT. Its protein is CASLLAGGAGELFF. The genes are TRBV11-2 and TRBJ2-2, with 10 nucleotides matching TRBD2. The CDR3 length is 14 residues. Trimming removed 8 bases from V and 6 bases from J; junction bases left unmatched: 6. Germline V gene sequence: CDR1 SGHAT, CDR2 FQNNGV.

This clonotype was detected a few times. The V gene is TRBV28, the J gene TRBJ2-3; possible D gene TRBD1, 6 bases. CDR3 length: 15 residues. V gave up 6 bases and J gave up 1 base, with 14 bases separating them. Looked up from germline, CDR1 is MDHEN and CDR2 is SYDVKM. CDR3 protein: CASRAGKGGTDTQYF. The DNA for the CDR3 is TGTGCCAGCAGGGCAGGAAAGGGGGGCACAGATACGCAGTATTTT.

The gene calls are TRBV7-2 and TRBJ2-3; weak D call: TRBD2 (6 bases). Per germline, CDR1 SGHTA and CDR2 FQGNSA. Trimming stripped 8 bases from V and 1 base from J, with 13 bases between. This CDR3 spans 14 amino acids. DNA of the CDR3: TGTGCCAGCGGCCGGGGACTTGGCACAGATACGCAGTATTTT. Its translation is CASGRGLGTDTQYF.

This clonotype was seen more than once but under ten times. The V call is TRBV7-9, the J call TRBJ2-5; D unresolved. The CDR3 totals 15 residues. Per germline, CDR1 SEHNR and CDR2 FQNEAQ (reference sequence). The ends were cut back, 5 bases at V and 1 base at J, with 14 bases in the middle. This chain's CDR3 is CASSPSRVRQETQYF. Written as DNA, the CDR3 is TGTGCCAGCAGCCCGAGCCGGGTTCGCCAAGAGACCCAGTACTTC.

This clonotype was seen more than once but under ten times. This chain connects TRBV5-5 to TRBJ2-1; perhaps TRBD2 as D (7 bases). There are 16 residues in the CDR3. Germline V lookup: CDR1 SGHKS, CDR2 YYEKEE (reference sequence). V was pared by 0 bases and J by 5 bases, with 15 bases between. For the CDR3, the DNA is TGTGCCAGCAGCTTGGGCCCCCCGGGGGGCGACAATGAGCAGTTCTTC. This sequence encodes CASSLGPPGGDNEQFF.

V usage is TRBV9 and J usage is TRBJ1-4; 7 nucleotides match TRBD1. The CDR3 loop spans 14 amino acids. Per the germline V gene, CDR1 is SGDLS and CDR2 is YYNGEE. Trimming removed 2 bases from V and 10 bases from J; junction bases left unmatched: 8. CDR3 region: CASSVDREIGKLFF. The CDR3 DNA is TGTGCCAGCAGCGTCGACAGGGAGATAGGAAAACTGTTTTTT. The full variable domain, completed using reference TRBV9 and TRBJ1-4, is DSGVTQTPKHLITATGQRVTLRCSPRSGDLSVYWYQQSLDQGLQFLIQYYNGEERAKGNILERFSAQQFPDLHSELNLSSLELGDSALYFCASSVDREIGKLFFGSGTQLSVL.

This clonotype was seen many times. The chain couples TRBV5-1 to TRBJ2-7; 11 nucleotides align to TRBD2. The ends lost 4 bases at V and 0 bases at J; junction bases unmatched: 9. The CDR3 sequence is 17 residues long. Germline CDR1 SGHRS, CDR2 YFSETQ. Here the CDR3 reads CASSPPTSGGFSYEQYF. CDR3 nucleotide sequence: TGCGCCAGCAGCCCACCTACTAGCGGGGGCTTCTCCTACGAGCAGTACTTC.

The CDR3 nucleotides read TGTGCCAGCAGTTTCCTGAAGGGCCTCAATTCACCCCTCCACTTT. Translation: CASSFLKGLNSPLHF. V is TRBV27 and J is TRBJ1-6; D unresolved. The CDR3 is made up of 15 amino acids. V lost 3 bases to trimming and J lost 7 bases, with 13 bases between them. Germline V gene data show CDR1 as MNHEY and CDR2 as SMNVEV (reference sequence).

This clonotype was detected a few times. This chain connects TRBV4-1 to TRBJ1-4, with D perhaps matching TRBD1 (5 bases). Per germline, CDR1 MGHRA and CDR2 YSYEKL. This CDR3 contains 12 residues. The germline V and J ends were trimmed by 0 bases and 14 bases, with 10 bases remaining between them. The CDR3 DNA is TGCGCCAGCAGCCAAGATCCCCAGGGCCTGTTTTTT. Amino acids: CASSQDPQGLFF.

This clonotype was counted at least ten times. The chain combines TRBV7-9 with TRBJ2-2; TRBD1 agrees at 7 bases. With V trimmed by 4 bases and J by 3 bases, 5 bases remained unmatched. Germline V gives CDR1 SEHNR, CDR2 FQNEAQ (reference sequence). This CDR3 contains 15 residues. This CDR3 is CASSSHRGDTGELFF. The CDR3 DNA sequence: TGTGCCAGCAGCTCCCACAGGGGAGACACCGGGGAGCTGTTTTTT.

The genes are TRBV21-1 and TRBJ2-7; TRBD2, as called in the table, went unchecked against the DNA. TRBV21-1 corresponds to a pseudogene. This CDR3 spans 15 amino acids. Here the CDR3 reads CASSGQRGEGFGQYV. The CDR3 DNA reads TGTGCCAGCAGCGGCCAGCGGGGGGAAGGGTTCGGGCAGTACGTC.

This clonotype was picked up a small number of times. V is TRBV9 and J is TRBJ1-2; D remains unclear. The length of the CDR3 is 14 residues. Germline-derived CDR1 and CDR2 are SGDLS and YYNGEE. Trimming took 4 bases from V and 4 from J, leaving 14 bases between them. CDR3 in amino acids: CASSTNTATYGYTF. DNA of the CDR3: TGTGCCAGCAGCACAAATACAGCAACCTATGGCTACACCTTC.

This clonotype was detected only a few times. The rearrangement links TRBV6-2 or TRBV6-3 to TRBJ2-1; 10 positions match TRBD2. Germline trimming cut 5 bases from V and 4 bases from J; bases unmatched to any gene: 5. This CDR3 contains 15 residues. Germline V gives CDR1 MNHEY, CDR2 SVGEGT. CDR3: CASSRPSGGYNEQFF. CDR3 in DNA: TGTGCCAGCAGTCGGCCTAGCGGGGGTTACAATGAGCAGTTCTTC.

The DNA of the CDR3 is TGTGCCAGCAGTTACTCGAAGTGGGCAGGGAGTAATTCACCCCTCCACTTT. Its translation: CASSYSKWAGSNSPLHF. The chain links TRBV6-5 to TRBJ1-6, with D perhaps TRBD1 (5 bases). The CDR3 runs to 17 residues. Germline lookup yields CDR1 MNHEY and CDR2 SVGAGI. The V gene lost 0 bases and the J gene lost 6 bases, with 15 bases spanning the gap.

This clonotype was detected a few times. As DNA, the CDR3 is TGCGCCAGCAGACCTAGGGGACAGGGGTTTGACACCGGGGAGCTGTTTTTT. Protein product: CASRPRGQGFDTGELFF. The chain couples TRBV5-1 to TRBJ2-2, with 10 bases identical to TRBD1. Germline V gene lookup returns CDR1 SGHRS and CDR2 YFSETQ. This CDR3 is 17 amino acids long. V was pared by 5 bases and J by 3 bases, with 10 bases of the junction left unmatched.

This clonotype was detected only a few times. The chain has TRBV5-6 and TRBJ2-4; D may be TRBD1 (5 bases). The ends were cut back, 3 bases at V and 4 bases at J, with 8 bases in the middle. Per germline, CDR1 SGHDT and CDR2 YYEEEE. The CDR3 totals 13 residues. The chain's CDR3 is CASSSDTKNIQYF. As DNA, the CDR3 is TGTGCCAGCAGCTCGGACACTAAAAACATTCAGTACTTC.

This clonotype was seen repeatedly, ten times or more. This sequence joins TRBV12-3 or TRBV12-4 and TRBJ2-1, with D maybe TRBD2 (7 bases). This CDR3 contains 14 residues. Trimming removed 3 bases from V and 10 bases from J, with 16 bases in between. The chain's CDR3 is CASSFGGGALEQFF. DNA for the CDR3: TGTGCCAGCAGTTTCGGTGGGGGGGCTCTCGAGCAGTTCTTC.

In this sample, this clonotype turned up a few times. This chain links TRBV18 with TRBJ2-5, with 7 bases that match TRBD2. V gave up 0 bases and J gave up 5 bases; unmatched junction bases: 3. This CDR3 has 14 amino acids. From germline, CDR1 is KGHSH and CDR2 LQKENI. The CDR3 region is CASSPPPAGETQYF. CDR3 sequence (DNA): TGTGCCAGCTCACCACCTCCAGCGGGGGAGACCCAGTACTTC. The full variable domain, its missing parts supplied by reference TRBV18 and TRBJ2-5, is NAGVMQNPRHLVRRRGQEARLRCSPMKGHSHVYWYRQLPEEGLKFMVYLQKENIIDESGMPKERFSAEFPKEGPSILRIQQVVRGDSAAYFCASSPPPAGETQYFGPGTRLLVL.

This clonotype was detected only a few times. The rearrangement links TRBV7-2 to TRBJ1-6; D is unclear. Germline CDR1 SGHTA, CDR2 FQGNSA. This CDR3 region has 16 residues. V lost 4 bases and J lost 3, with 13 bases in between. The CDR3 DNA reads as TGTGCCAGCAGCTCTCGGACCGCCGGCTATAATTCACCCCTCCACTTT. Amino acids: CASSSRTAGYNSPLHF. Combining the CDR3 with reference TRBV7-2 and TRBJ1-6 gives the whole variable domain GAGVSQSPSNKVTEKGKDVELRCDPISGHTALYWYRQSLGQGLEFLIYFQGNSAPDKSGLPSDRFSAERTGGSVSTLTIQRTQQEDSAVYLCASSSRTAGYNSPLHFGNGTRLTVT.

This rearrangement joins TRBV4-1 to TRBJ2-1; TRBD1 or TRBD2 may be the D gene (5 bases each). The CDR3 spans 17 residues. CDR1 is MGHRA and CDR2 is YSYEKL in the germline V gene. Trimming took off 0 bases at V and 0 bases at J, with 12 bases between the two ends. CDR3 in DNA: TGCGCCAGCAGCCAAGATCCGGACGGGACCTCCTACAATGAGCAGTTCTTC. Its translation is CASSQDPDGTSYNEQFF.

This clonotype has only a few counts. This sequence joins TRBV5-1 and TRBJ2-2; D gene ambiguous. Germline CDR1 and CDR2: SGHRS and YFSETQ. The CDR3 loop spans 14 amino acids. The V and J ends lost 0 bases and 6 bases respectively, with 9 bases between them. The CDR3: CASSLGSSSGELFF. CDR3 coding DNA: TGCGCCAGCAGCTTGGGCAGTAGTTCCGGGGAGCTGTTTTTT.

The DNA of the CDR3 is TGTGCCAGCAGCCCGGGACAGGGGAAGACCTACGAGCAGTACTTC. Its translation: CASSPGQGKTYEQYF. The chain links TRBV7-3 to TRBJ2-7; the match to TRBD1 covers 10 bases. The V and J ends lost 5 bases and 2 bases, in that order; junction bases with no gene match: 6. This CDR3 contains 15 residues. Germline V gives CDR1 SGHTA, CDR2 FQGTGA.

This clonotype has just a few counts. The chain is built from TRBV7-6 and TRBJ2-5; D is ambiguous. CDR1 SGHVS and CDR2 FNYEAQ come from the germline V gene. V shed 5 bases and J shed 5 bases, with 12 bases lying between them. The CDR3 is 13 residues long. CDR3 coding DNA: TGTGCCAGCAGCACCTTAGTTTCCGAGACCCAGTACTTC. Translated: CASSTLVSETQYF.